This TCR beta chain comes out of a study of blood T cell repertoires in COVID-19. Looking at the study overall: Italy, Spain and the United States were the sources of the convalescent and acute COVID-19 samples.

This CDR3 spans 14 amino acids. Germline-derived CDR1 and CDR2 are SGHAT and FQNNGV. Trimming shortened V by 1 base and J by 7 bases, and 13 bases separated the two germline ends. Some clones are missing from TCRdb's copy, which holds only in-frame ones; the method was immunoSEQ multiplex PCR. Of around 45,000 clones in the sample, about nine tenths were seen once. This clonotype originated in a man in his sixties with active COVID-19. This sequence joins TRBV11-2 and TRBJ1-1; perhaps TRBD1 as D (5 bases). The sample taken for sequencing was peripheral blood. The CDR3 DNA sequence: TGTGCCAGCAGCTTAGTCGGGGGATTTGGTGAAGCTTTCTTT. Protein product: CASSLVGGFGEAFF.